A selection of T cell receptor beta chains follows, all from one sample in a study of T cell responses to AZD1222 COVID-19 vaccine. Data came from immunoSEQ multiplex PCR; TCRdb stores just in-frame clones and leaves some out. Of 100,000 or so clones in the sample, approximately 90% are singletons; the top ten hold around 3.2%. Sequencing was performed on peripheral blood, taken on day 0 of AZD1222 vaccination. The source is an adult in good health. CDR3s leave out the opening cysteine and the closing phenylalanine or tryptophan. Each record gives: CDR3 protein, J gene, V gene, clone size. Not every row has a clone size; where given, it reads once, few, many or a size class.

CDR3 protein: ASRPGLAGGGTDTQY; J gene: TRBJ2-3; V gene: TRBV7-9; clone size: once
CDR3 protein: ASTKGQRSSTDTQY; J gene: TRBJ2-3; V gene: TRBV11-3; clone size: NA
CDR3 protein: ASSFGQSRKTQY; J gene: TRBJ2-5; V gene: TRBV27; clone size: NA
CDR3 protein: ASQRTGELF; J gene: TRBJ2-2; V gene: TRBV19; clone size: NA
CDR3 protein: ASSSDEEEYTGELF; J gene: TRBJ2-2; V gene: TRBV6-2/TRBV6-3; clone size: many
CDR3 protein: ASSQGLTANYGYT; J gene: TRBJ1-2; V gene: TRBV4-1; clone size: NA
CDR3 protein: ASSAYPGQGANEQF; J gene: TRBJ2-1; V gene: TRBV9; clone size: NA
CDR3 protein: ARGTGADNSPLH; J gene: TRBJ1-6; V gene: TRBV2; clone size: once
CDR3 protein: ASSYLVGLSTEAF; J gene: TRBJ1-1; V gene: TRBV6-2/TRBV6-3; clone size: NA
CDR3 protein: SAIEGNGNQPQH; J gene: TRBJ1-5; V gene: TRBV20-1; clone size: NA
CDR3 protein: ASVPPPAANEKLF; J gene: TRBJ1-4; V gene: TRBV23-1; clone size: NA
CDR3 protein: ASSRDTAGTEAF; J gene: TRBJ1-1; V gene: TRBV6-5; clone size: once
CDR3 protein: ASQLGQGEKLF; J gene: TRBJ1-4; V gene: TRBV19; clone size: NA
CDR3 protein: ASSQTLTADTQY; J gene: TRBJ2-3; V gene: TRBV4-1; clone size: NA
CDR3 protein: ASSNRGQRASGYTDTQY; J gene: TRBJ2-3; V gene: TRBV7-2; clone size: NA
CDR3 protein: ASVKQGQGLLAGYNEQF; J gene: TRBJ2-1; V gene: TRBV19; clone size: NA
CDR3 protein: ASSLGTGVKDQPQH; J gene: TRBJ1-5; V gene: TRBV7-8; clone size: NA
CDR3 protein: ASSQGQGDNEQF; J gene: TRBJ2-1; V gene: TRBV4-3; clone size: NA
CDR3 protein: ASSLVGFKKRENTEAF; J gene: TRBJ1-1; V gene: TRBV7-9; clone size: NA
CDR3 protein: ARGAQGRGGELF; J gene: TRBJ2-2; V gene: TRBV9; clone size: NA
CDR3 protein: ASSFTEGSFYSPLH; J gene: TRBJ1-6; V gene: TRBV4-2; clone size: NA
CDR3 protein: ASSGRAGSTDTQY; J gene: TRBJ2-3; V gene: TRBV4-3; clone size: NA
CDR3 protein: SARELTEQY; J gene: TRBJ2-7; V gene: TRBV20-1; clone size: NA
CDR3 protein: ASSGGVHEQF; J gene: TRBJ2-1; V gene: TRBV19; clone size: NA
CDR3 protein: ASSRMSDGYT; J gene: TRBJ1-2; V gene: TRBV6-5; clone size: NA
CDR3 protein: ASSFRGSTDTQY; J gene: TRBJ2-3; V gene: TRBV5-6; clone size: NA
CDR3 protein: ASSLDRVSLKEQF; J gene: TRBJ2-1; V gene: TRBV5-1; clone size: NA
CDR3 protein: ASSHGGRAASEKLF; J gene: TRBJ1-4; V gene: TRBV4-1; clone size: NA
CDR3 protein: ASSLDNTGRVEGYT; J gene: TRBJ1-2; V gene: TRBV5-4; clone size: NA
CDR3 protein: ASSFEYNYGYT; J gene: TRBJ1-2; V gene: TRBV7-8; clone size: NA
CDR3 protein: ASSLATVEQF; J gene: TRBJ2-1; V gene: TRBV11-3; clone size: NA
CDR3 protein: ATQGGLESNQPQH; J gene: TRBJ1-5; V gene: TRBV10-3; clone size: once
CDR3 protein: ASSGVGLNTEAF; J gene: TRBJ1-1; V gene: TRBV2; clone size: NA
CDR3 protein: ASSEQGTDTQY; J gene: TRBJ2-3; V gene: TRBV25-1; clone size: NA
CDR3 protein: ASSQSGRLGGYT; J gene: TRBJ1-2; V gene: TRBV14; clone size: NA
CDR3 protein: ASSVVGTGGYNEQF; J gene: TRBJ2-1; V gene: TRBV9; clone size: NA
CDR3 protein: ASSSVGTTLYEQY; J gene: TRBJ2-7; V gene: TRBV6-2/TRBV6-3; clone size: NA
CDR3 protein: ASSLAPQGEQY; J gene: TRBJ2-7; V gene: TRBV7-8; clone size: once
CDR3 protein: ASSFSGGRAEAF; J gene: TRBJ1-1; V gene: TRBV5-1; clone size: NA
CDR3 protein: ASSPRGTGTDTQY; J gene: TRBJ2-3; V gene: TRBV9; clone size: once
CDR3 protein: ASSRQGNTEAF; J gene: TRBJ1-1; V gene: TRBV13; clone size: NA
CDR3 protein: ASSWFLAGGYNEQF; J gene: TRBJ2-1; V gene: TRBV7-9; clone size: NA
CDR3 protein: ASSDSSGGRDTQY; J gene: TRBJ2-3; V gene: TRBV6-4; clone size: NA
CDR3 protein: ASSLTLVGNTIY; J gene: TRBJ1-3; V gene: TRBV7-2; clone size: once
CDR3 protein: ASSLFGGYEQY; J gene: TRBJ2-7; V gene: TRBV6-2/TRBV6-3; clone size: NA
CDR3 protein: ASSITGWQETQY; J gene: TRBJ2-5; V gene: TRBV19; clone size: NA
CDR3 protein: ASSLQGRQETQY; J gene: TRBJ2-5; V gene: TRBV11-2; clone size: NA
CDR3 protein: AWSVRRQGNQPQH; J gene: TRBJ1-5; V gene: TRBV30; clone size: NA
CDR3 protein: ASSKVSRPALDEQY; J gene: TRBJ2-7; V gene: TRBV5-4; clone size: NA